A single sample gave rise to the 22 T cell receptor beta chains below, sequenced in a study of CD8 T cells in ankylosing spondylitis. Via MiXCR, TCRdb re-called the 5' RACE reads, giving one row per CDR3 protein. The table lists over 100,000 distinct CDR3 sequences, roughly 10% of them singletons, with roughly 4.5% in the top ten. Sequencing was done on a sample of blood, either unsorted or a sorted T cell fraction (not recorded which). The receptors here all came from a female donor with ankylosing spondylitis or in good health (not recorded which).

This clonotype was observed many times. This chain's CDR3 is CASSPLFGELFF. As DNA, the CDR3 is TGTGCCAGCAGCCCTCTCTTTGGGGAGCTGTTTTTT. This chain uses TRBV12-3 or TRBV12-4 with TRBJ2-2; no reliable D call. V was cut by 6 bases and J by 8 bases, with 10 bases left in between. The CDR3 sequence is 12 residues long.

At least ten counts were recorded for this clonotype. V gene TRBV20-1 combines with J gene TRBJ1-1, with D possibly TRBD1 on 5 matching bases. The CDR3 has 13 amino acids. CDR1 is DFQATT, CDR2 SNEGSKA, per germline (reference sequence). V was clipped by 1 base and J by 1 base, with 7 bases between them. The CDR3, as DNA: TGCAGTGCTAGAGTCGGGGGGAACACTGAAGCTTTCTTT. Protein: CSARVGGNTEAFF.

The CDR3 loop reads CASSLDRAGRGDTGELFF. Here the CDR3 DNA reads TGTGCCAGCAGCTTAGATAGGGCGGGGCGAGGAGACACCGGGGAGCTGTTTTTT. This chain links TRBV11-2 with TRBJ2-2; possible D gene TRBD2, 6 bases. The CDR3 runs 18 residues. CDR1 and CDR2 from the germline V gene are SGHAT and FQNNGV. V was trimmed by 0 bases and J by 3 bases, leaving 17 bases between them. Full variable domain (missing parts from reference TRBV11-2 and TRBJ2-2): EAGVAQSPRYKIIEKRQSVAFWCNPISGHATLYWYQQILGQGPKLLIQFQNNGVVDDSQLPKDRFSAERLKGVDSTLKIQPAKLEDSAVYLCASSLDRAGRGDTGELFFGEGSRLTVL.

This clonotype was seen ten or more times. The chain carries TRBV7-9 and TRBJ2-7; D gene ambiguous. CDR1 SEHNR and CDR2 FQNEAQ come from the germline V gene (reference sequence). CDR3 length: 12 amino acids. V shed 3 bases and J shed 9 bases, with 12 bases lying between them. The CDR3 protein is CASSFSASWQYF. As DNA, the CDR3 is TGTGCCAGCAGCTTCTCGGCGTCCTGGCAGTACTTC.

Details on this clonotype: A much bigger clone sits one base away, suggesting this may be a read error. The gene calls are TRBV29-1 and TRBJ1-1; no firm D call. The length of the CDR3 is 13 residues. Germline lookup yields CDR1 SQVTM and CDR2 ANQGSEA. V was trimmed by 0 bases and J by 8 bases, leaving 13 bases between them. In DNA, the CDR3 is TGCAGCGTTGAAGATCTATGGGCATCCGAAGCTTTCTTT. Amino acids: CSVEDLWASEAFF.

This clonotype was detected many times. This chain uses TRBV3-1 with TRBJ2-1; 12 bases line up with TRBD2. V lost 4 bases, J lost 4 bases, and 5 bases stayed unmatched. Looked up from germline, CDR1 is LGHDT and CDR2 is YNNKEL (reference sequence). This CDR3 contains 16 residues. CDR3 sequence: CASSRILAGGYNEQFF. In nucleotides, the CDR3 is TGTGCCAGCAGCCGCATACTAGCGGGGGGATACAATGAGCAGTTCTTC.

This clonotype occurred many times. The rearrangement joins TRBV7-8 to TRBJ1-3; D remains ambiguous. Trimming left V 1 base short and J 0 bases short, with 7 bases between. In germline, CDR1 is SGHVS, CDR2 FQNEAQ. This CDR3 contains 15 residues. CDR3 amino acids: CASSLESSSGNTIYF. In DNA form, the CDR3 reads TGTGCCAGCAGCTTAGAGAGTAGCTCTGGAAACACCATATATTTT.

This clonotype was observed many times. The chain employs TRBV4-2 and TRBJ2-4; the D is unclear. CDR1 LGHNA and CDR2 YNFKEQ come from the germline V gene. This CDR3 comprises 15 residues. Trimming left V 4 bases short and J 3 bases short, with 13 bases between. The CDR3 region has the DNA TGTGCCAGCAGCCTGGACCTGATATACAAAAACATTCAGTACTTC. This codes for CASSLDLIYKNIQYF.

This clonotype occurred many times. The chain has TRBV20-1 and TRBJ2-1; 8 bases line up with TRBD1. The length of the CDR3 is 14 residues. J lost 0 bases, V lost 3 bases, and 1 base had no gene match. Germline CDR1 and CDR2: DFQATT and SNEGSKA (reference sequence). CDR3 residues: CSARDRASYNEQFF. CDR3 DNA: TGCAGTGCTAGGGACAGGGCCTCCTACAATGAGCAGTTCTTC.

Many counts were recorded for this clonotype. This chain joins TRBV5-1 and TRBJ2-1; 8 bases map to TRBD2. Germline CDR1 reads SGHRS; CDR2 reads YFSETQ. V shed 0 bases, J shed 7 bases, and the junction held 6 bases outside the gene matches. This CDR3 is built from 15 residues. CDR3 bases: TGCGCCAGCAGCTTGGGGACTAGCTTGGTGAATGAGCAGTTCTTC. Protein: CASSLGTSLVNEQFF.

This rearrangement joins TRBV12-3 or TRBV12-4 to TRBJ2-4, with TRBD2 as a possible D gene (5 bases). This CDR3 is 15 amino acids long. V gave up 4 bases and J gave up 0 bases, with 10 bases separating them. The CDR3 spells CASSSTRVAKNIQYF. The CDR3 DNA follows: TGTGCCAGCAGTTCCACTAGGGTAGCCAAAAACATTCAGTACTTC.

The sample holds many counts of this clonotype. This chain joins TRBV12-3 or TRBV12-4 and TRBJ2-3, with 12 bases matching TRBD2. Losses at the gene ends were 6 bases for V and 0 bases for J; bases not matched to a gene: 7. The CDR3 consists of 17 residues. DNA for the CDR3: TGTGCCAGCAGACTAGCGGGAGGAATCCTTAGCACAGATACGCAGTATTTT. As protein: CASRLAGGILSTDTQYF.

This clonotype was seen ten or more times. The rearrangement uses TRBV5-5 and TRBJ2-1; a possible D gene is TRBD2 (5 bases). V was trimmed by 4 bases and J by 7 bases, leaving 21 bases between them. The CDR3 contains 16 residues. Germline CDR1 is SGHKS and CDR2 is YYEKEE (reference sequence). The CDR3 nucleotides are TGTGCCAGCAGCCCTGTTTCGGGGATAGCCGCTAATGAGCAGTTCTTC. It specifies CASSPVSGIAANEQFF.

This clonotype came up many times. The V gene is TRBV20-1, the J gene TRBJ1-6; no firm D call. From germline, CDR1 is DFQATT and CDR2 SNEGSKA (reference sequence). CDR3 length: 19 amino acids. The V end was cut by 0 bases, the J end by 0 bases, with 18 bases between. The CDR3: CSARDRPITATSYNSPLHF. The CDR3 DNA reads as TGCAGTGCTAGAGATAGACCTATCACCGCTACCTCCTATAATTCACCCCTCCACTTT.

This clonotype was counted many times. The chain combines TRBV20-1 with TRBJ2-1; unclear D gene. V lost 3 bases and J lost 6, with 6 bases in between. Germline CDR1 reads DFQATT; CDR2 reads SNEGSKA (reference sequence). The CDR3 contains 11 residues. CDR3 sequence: CSASVPNEQFF. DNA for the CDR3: TGCAGTGCTAGCGTCCCCAATGAGCAGTTCTTC.

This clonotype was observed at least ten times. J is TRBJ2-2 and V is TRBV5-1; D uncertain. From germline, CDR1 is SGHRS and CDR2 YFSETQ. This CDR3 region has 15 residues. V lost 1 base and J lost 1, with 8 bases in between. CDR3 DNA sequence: TGCGCCAGCAGCTTGACAGACTTGAACACCGGGGAGCTGTTTTTT. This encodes CASSLTDLNTGELFF.

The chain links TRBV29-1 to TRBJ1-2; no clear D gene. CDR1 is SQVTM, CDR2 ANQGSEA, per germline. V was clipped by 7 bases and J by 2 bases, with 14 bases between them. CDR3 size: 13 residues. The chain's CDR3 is CSAAQIINYGYTF. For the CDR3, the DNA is TGCAGCGCTGCACAGATCATCAACTATGGCTACACCTTC.

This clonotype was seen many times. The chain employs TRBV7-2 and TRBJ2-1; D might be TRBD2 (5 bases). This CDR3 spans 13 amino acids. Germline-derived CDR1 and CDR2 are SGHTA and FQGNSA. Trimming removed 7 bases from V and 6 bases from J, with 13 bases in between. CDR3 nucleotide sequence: TGTGCCAGCACCCTCTTCGCGGGCAATGAGCAGTTCTTC. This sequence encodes CASTLFAGNEQFF.

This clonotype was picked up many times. CDR3 loop: CASRLGAGRAITEAFF. CDR3 nucleotide sequence: TGTGCCAGCAGACTAGGGGCAGGGCGCGCGATCACTGAAGCTTTCTTT. The V gene is TRBV7-8, the J gene TRBJ1-1; D is possibly TRBD1 (5 bases). V lost 6 bases, J lost 4 bases, and 21 bases lay in between. The germline CDR1 and CDR2 sequences are SGHVS and FQNEAQ. The CDR3 is 16 residues long.

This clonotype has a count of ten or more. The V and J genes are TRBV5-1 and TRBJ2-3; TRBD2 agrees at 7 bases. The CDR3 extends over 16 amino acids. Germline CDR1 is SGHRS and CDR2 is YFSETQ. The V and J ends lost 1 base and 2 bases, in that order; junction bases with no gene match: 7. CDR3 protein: CASSLSLRGTTDTQYF. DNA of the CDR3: TGCGCCAGCAGCTTGTCTTTGCGGGGGACCACAGATACGCAGTATTTT.

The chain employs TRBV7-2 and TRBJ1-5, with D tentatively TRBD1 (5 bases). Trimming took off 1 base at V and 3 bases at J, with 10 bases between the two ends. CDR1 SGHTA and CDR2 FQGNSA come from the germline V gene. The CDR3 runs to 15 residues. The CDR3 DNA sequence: TGTGCCAGCAGCTTAGGGCAGGGATACAATCAGCCCCAGCATTTT. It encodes CASSLGQGYNQPQHF. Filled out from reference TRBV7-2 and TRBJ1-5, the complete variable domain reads GAGVSQSPSNKVTEKGKDVELRCDPISGHTALYWYRQSLGQGLEFLIYFQGNSAPDKSGLPSDRFSAERTGGSVSTLTIQRTQQEDSAVYLCASSLGQGYNQPQHFGDGTRLSIL.

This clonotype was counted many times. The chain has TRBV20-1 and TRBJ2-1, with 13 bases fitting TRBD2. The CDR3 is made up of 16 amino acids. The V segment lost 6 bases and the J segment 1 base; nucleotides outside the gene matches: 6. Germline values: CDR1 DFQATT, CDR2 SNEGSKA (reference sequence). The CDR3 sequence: CSAQGLAGISYNEQFF. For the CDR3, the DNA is TGCAGTGCACAGGGACTAGCGGGAATTTCCTACAATGAGCAGTTCTTC.